This TCR beta chain was retrieved from a study of T cell repertoires in cytomegalovirus infection. Study-wide context: Public TCR beta signatures provided an indication of both CMV infection and a matching HLA type. Study results and limitations: There were carriers of CMV plus the relevant HLA, and cumulative public TCR beta family frequency identified them. The study found HLA-C-restricted CMV-specific TCR beta clonotypes dominating the ex vivo response.

TCRdb passed the reads through MiXCR, listing each CDR3 protein once. The table includes 76,000 or so distinct CDR3 sequences, around 3.5% detected once. This CDR3 has 14 amino acids. The V gene's germline CDR1 is SGHTA and CDR2 FQGNSA. Trimming pared 2 bases from V and 10 bases from J, leaving 12 bases between. This clonotype was observed many times. The antigen is not known. The origin of this receptor is a human donor in good health (CMV status not recorded). Some clones in this sample may be carry-over from other donors' samples. This chain uses TRBV7-2 with TRBJ1-6; tentatively, D is TRBD1 (5 bases). Specimen: PBMCs. CDR3 nucleotides: TGTGCCAGCAGCTTAACCCAGGGAAGGTCACCCCTCCACTTT. Its translation: CASSLTQGRSPLHF. Full variable domain (rest looked up from reference TRBV7-2 and TRBJ1-6): GAGVSQSPSNKVTEKGKDVELRCDPISGHTALYWYRQSLGQGLEFLIYFQGNSAPDKSGLPSDRFSAERTGGSVSTLTIQRTQQEDSAVYLCASSLTQGRSPLHFGNGTRLTVT.